There are many counts of the clone carrying this T cell receptor (beta chain). Its cognate antigen is unknown. The CDR3 loop spans 20 amino acids. Germline V gene sequence: CDR1 SEHNR, CDR2 FQNEAQ (reference sequence). With V trimmed by 5 bases and J by 0 bases, 10 bases remained unmatched. This sample is part of a study of early T cells in non-severe SARS-CoV-2 infection. About the study: Sequencing used unsorted whole-blood bulk RNA, so chains lack pairing. Study results and caveats: A preference for anti-spike CD8 responses marked VDJdb matching, which missed private and CD4 specificities.

Attachment of unique molecular identifiers to individual cDNA molecules was performed. MiXCR was run by TCRdb on the 5' RACE reads, yielding one entry per CDR3 protein. In the table there are approximately 38,000 distinct CDR3 sequences, about 3.8% of which are singletons. The V gene is TRBV7-9, the J gene TRBJ2-1; 16 bases align to TRBD2. This clonotype was obtained from an adult who was a healthcare worker with PCR-confirmed SARS-CoV-2 infection or an uninfected control (not recorded which). The sequenced sample consisted of whole blood. The CDR3: CASSPQQGLAGGSSYNEQFF. CDR3 DNA: TGTGCCAGCAGCCCCCAGCAGGGACTAGCGGGAGGGTCCTCCTACAATGAGCAGTTCTTC.